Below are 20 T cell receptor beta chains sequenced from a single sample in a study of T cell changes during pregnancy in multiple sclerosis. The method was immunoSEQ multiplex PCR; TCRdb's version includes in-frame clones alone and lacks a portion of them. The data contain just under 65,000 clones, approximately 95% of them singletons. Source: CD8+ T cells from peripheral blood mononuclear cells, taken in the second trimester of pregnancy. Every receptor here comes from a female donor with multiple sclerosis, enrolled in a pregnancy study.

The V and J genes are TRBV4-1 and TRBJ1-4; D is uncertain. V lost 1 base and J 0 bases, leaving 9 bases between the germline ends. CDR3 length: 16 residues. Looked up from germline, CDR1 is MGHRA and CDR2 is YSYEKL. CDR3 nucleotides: TGCGCCAGCAGCCAAGTCACCTTAGCAACTAATGAAAAACTGTTTTTT. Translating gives CASSQVTLATNEKLFF.

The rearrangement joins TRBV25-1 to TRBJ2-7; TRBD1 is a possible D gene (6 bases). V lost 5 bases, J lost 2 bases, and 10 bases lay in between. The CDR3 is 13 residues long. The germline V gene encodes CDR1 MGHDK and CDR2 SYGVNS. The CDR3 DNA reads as TGTGCCAGCAGTTCGGACAGAACCTACGAGCAGTACTTC. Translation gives CASSSDRTYEQYF.

The CDR3 here is CASSLDRGRVNTEAFF. DNA of the CDR3: TGCGCCAGCAGCTTGGACAGGGGGCGGGTGAACACTGAAGCTTTCTTT. This sequence joins TRBV5-1 and TRBJ1-1; TRBD1 aligns across 9 bases. The CDR3 runs 16 residues. Germline V gives CDR1 SGHRS, CDR2 YFSETQ. Trimming at V came to 0 bases and at J to 0 bases, leaving 3 bases not matched to a gene.

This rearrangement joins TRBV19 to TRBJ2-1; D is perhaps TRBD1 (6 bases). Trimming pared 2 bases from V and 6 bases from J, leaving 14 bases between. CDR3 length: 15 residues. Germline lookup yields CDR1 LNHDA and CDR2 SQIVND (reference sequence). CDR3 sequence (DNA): TGTGCCAGTAGTATATCGGCAGGGGCCCCCAATGAGCAGTTCTTC. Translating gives CASSISAGAPNEQFF.

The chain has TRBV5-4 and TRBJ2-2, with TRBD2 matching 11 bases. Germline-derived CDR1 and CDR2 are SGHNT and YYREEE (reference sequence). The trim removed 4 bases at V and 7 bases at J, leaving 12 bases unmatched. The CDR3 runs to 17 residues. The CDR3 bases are TGTGCCAGCAGCGTCATACCGGGACTAGCGGTCGGCGGGGAGCTGTTTTTT. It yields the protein CASSVIPGLAVGGELFF.

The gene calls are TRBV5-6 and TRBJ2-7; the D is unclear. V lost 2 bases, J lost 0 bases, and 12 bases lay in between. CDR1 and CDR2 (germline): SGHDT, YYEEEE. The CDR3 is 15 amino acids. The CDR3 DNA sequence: TGTGCCAGCAGCTTCGCGACATCACCCTCCTACGAGCAGTACTTC. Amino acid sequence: CASSFATSPSYEQYF.

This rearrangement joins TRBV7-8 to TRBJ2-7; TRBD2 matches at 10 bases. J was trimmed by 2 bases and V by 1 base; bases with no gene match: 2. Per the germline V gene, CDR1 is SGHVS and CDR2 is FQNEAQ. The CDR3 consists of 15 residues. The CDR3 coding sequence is TGTGCCAGCAGCTTAGAAGGGACTAGCGCCTACGAGCAGTACTTC. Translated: CASSLEGTSAYEQYF.

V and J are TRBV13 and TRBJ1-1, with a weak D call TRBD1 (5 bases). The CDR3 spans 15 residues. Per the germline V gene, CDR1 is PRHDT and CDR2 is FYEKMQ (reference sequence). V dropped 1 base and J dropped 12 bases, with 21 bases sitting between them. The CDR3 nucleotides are TGTGCCAGCAGCTTAGCGCAGGGAGGCCTCCGGGAACCTTTCTTT. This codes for CASSLAQGGLREPFF. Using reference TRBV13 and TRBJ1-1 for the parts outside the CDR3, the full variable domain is AAGVIQSPRHLIKEKRETATLKCYPIPRHDTVYWYQQGPGQDPQFLISFYEKMQSDKGSIPDRFSAQQFSDYHSELNMSSLELGDSALYFCASSLAQGGLREPFFGQGTRLTVV.

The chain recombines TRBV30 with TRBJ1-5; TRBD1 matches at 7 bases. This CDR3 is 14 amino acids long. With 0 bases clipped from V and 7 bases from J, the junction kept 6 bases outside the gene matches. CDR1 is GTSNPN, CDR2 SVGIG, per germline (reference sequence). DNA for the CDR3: TGTGCCTGGAGTGTACAGACAGGGCCCCAGCCCCAGCATTTT. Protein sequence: CAWSVQTGPQPQHF.

The CDR3, as DNA: TGTGCCAGCAGCTTAGGACAACAGCAGTTCTTC. Translation gives CASSLGQQQFF. The chain carries TRBV11-2 and TRBJ2-1; D not resolved. V was shortened by 1 base and J by 11 bases, with 6 bases between the two germline ends. Germline loops: CDR1 SGHAT, CDR2 FQNNGV. CDR3 length equals 11 residues.

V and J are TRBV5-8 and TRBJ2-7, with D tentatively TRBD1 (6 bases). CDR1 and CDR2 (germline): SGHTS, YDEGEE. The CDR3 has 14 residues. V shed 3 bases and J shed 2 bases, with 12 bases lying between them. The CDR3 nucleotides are TGTGCCAGCAGCTCAGGCAGGGGAACCTACGAGCAGTACTTC. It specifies CASSSGRGTYEQYF.

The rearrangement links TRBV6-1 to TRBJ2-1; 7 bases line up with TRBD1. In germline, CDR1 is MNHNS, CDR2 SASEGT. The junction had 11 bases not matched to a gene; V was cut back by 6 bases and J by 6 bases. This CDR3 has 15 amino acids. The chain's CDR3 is CASSQTGSVLNEQFF. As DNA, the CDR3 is TGTGCCAGCAGCCAGACAGGGAGTGTTCTCAATGAGCAGTTCTTC.

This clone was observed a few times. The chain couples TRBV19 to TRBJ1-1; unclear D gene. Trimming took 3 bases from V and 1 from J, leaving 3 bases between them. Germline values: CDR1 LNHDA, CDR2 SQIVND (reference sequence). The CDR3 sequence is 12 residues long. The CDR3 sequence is CASSIGNTEAFF. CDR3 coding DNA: TGTGCCAGTAGTATCGGGAACACTGAAGCTTTCTTT.

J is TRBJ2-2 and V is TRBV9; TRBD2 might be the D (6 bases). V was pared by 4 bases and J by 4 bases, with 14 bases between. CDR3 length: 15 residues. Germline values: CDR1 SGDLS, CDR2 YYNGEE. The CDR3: CASSTRDLPTGELFF. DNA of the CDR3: TGTGCCAGCAGCACGAGGGACTTACCCACCGGGGAGCTGTTTTTT.

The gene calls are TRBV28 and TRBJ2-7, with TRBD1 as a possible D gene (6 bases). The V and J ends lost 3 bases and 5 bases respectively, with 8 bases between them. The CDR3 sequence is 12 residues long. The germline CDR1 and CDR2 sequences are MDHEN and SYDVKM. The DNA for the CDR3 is TGTGCCAGCAGTTTGAGGGGGAACGAGCAGTACTTC. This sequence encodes CASSLRGNEQYF.

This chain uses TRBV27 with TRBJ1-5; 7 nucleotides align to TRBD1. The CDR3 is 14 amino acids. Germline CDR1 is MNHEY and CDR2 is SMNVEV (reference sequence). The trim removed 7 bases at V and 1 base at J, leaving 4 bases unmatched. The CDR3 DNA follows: TGTGCCAGCAAGACAGGGTCAAGCAATCAGCCCCAGCATTTT. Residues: CASKTGSSNQPQHF.

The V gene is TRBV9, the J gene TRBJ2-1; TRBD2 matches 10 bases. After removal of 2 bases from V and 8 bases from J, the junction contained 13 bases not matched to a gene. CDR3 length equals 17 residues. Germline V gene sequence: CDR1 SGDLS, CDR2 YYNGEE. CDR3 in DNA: TGTGCCAGCAGCGTTGGCGCGGGGACTAGCGAAACTGATGAGCAGTTCTTC. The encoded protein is CASSVGAGTSETDEQFF.

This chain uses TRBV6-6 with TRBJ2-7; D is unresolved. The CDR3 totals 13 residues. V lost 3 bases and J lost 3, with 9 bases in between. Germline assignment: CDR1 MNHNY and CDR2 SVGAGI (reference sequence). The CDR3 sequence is CASSYSVRYEQYF. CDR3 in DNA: TGTGCCAGCAGTTATTCGGTCCGCTACGAGCAGTACTTC.

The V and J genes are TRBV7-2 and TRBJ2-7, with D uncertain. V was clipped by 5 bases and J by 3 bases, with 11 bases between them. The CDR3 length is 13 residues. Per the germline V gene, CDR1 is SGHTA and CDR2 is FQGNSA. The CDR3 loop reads CASSPGPHYEQYF. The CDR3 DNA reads TGTGCCAGCAGCCCTGGGCCCCACTACGAGCAGTACTTC.

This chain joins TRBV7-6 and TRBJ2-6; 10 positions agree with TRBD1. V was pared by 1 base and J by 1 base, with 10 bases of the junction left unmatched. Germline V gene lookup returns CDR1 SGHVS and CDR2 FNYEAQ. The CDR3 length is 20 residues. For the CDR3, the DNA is TGTGCCAGCAGCTTAGTCGCCGTCGGGACAGGGGAGTCTGGGGCCAACGTCCTGACTTTC. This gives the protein CASSLVAVGTGESGANVLTF.